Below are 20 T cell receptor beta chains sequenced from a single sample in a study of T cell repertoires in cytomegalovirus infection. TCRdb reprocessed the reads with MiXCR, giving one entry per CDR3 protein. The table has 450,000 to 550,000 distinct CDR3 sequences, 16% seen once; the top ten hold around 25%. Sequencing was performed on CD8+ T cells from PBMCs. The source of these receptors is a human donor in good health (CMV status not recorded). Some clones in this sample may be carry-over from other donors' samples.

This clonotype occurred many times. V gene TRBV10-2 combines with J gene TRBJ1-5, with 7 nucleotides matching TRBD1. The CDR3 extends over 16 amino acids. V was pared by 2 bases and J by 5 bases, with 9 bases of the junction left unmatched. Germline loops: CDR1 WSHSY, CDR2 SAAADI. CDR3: CASSEPGTARDQPQHF. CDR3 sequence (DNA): TGCGCCAGCAGTGAGCCGGGGACAGCTAGAGATCAGCCCCAGCATTTT.

The CDR3: CASGQGNGNQPQHF. The CDR3 DNA follows: TGTGCCAGCGGACAGGGGAATGGCAATCAGCCCCAGCATTTT. The genes are TRBV9 and TRBJ1-5; 9 bases fit TRBD1. The trim removed 7 bases at V and 2 bases at J, leaving 4 bases unmatched. Per the germline V gene, CDR1 is SGDLS and CDR2 is YYNGEE. The CDR3 runs to 14 residues.

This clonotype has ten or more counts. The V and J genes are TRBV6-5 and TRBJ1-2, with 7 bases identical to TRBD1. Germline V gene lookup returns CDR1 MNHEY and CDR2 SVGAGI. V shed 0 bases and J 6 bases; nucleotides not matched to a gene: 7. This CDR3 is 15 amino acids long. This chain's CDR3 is CASSYSRQGDNGYTF. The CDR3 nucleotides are TGTGCCAGCAGTTACTCCCGACAGGGTGATAATGGCTACACCTTC.

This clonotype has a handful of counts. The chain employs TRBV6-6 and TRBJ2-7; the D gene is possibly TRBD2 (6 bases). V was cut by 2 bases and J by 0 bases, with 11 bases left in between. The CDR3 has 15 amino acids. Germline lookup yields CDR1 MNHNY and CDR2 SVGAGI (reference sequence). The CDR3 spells CASSYRGASSYEQYF. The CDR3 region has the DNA TGTGCCAGCAGTTACCGCGGGGCAAGCTCCTACGAGCAGTACTTC.

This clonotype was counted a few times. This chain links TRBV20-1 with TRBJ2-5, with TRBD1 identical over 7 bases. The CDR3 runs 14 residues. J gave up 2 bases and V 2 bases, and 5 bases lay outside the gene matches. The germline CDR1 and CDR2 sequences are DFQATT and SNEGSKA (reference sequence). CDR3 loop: CSARQRQGQETQYF. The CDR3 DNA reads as TGCAGTGCTAGACAACGACAGGGACAAGAGACCCAGTACTTC.

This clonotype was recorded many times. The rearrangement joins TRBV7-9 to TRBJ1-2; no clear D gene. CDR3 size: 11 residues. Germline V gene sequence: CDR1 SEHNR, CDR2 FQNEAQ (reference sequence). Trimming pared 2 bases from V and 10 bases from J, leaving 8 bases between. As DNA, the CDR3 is TGTGCCAGCAGCTTACGTCACAACTACACCTTC. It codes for CASSLRHNYTF.

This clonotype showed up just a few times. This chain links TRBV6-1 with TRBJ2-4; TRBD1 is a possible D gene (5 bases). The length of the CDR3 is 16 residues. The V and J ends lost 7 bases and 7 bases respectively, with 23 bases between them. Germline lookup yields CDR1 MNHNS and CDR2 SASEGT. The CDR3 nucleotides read TGTGCCAGCAATAACAGGATGGGGCTTTTGGGGAACATTCAGTACTTC. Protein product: CASNNRMGLLGNIQYF.

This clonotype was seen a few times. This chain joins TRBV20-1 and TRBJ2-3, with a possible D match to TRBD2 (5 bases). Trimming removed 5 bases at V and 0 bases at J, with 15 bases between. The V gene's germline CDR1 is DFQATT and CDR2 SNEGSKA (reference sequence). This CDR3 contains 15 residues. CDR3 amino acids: CSAPTGRGSTDTQYF. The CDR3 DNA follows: TGCAGTGCTCCCACCGGTCGAGGGAGCACAGATACGCAGTATTTT.

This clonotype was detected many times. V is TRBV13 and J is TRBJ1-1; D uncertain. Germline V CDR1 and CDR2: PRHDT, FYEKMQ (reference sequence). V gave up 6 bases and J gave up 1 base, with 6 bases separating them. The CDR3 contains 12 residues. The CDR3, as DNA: TGTGCCAGCAGTGCATCGAACACTGAAGCTTTCTTT. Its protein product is CASSASNTEAFF.

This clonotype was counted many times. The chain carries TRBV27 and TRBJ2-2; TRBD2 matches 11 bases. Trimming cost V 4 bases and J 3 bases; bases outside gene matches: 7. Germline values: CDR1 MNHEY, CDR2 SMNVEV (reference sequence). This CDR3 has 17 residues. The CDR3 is CASSSSSGRAYTGELFF. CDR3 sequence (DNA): TGTGCCAGCAGTTCGAGTAGCGGGAGGGCCTACACCGGGGAGCTGTTTTTT.

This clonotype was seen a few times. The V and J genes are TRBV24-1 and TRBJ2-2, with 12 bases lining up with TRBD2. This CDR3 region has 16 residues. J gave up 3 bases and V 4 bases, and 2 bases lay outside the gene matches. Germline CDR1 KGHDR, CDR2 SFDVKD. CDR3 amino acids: CATSERLAGDTGELFF. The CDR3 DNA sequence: TGTGCCACCAGTGAACGACTAGCGGGAGACACCGGGGAGCTGTTTTTT.

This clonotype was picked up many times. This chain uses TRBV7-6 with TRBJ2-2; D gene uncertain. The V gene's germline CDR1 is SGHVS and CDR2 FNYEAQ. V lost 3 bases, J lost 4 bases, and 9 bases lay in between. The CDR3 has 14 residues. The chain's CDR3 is CASSLNRITGELFF. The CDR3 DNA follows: TGTGCCAGCAGCTTGAACAGAATCACCGGGGAGCTGTTTTTT.

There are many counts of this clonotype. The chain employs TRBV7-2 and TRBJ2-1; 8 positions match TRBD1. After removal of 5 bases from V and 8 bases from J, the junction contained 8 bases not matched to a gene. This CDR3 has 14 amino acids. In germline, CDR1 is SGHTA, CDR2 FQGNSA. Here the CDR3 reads CASSPPDREDEQFF. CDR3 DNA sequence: TGTGCCAGCAGCCCCCCGGACAGGGAGGATGAGCAGTTCTTC.

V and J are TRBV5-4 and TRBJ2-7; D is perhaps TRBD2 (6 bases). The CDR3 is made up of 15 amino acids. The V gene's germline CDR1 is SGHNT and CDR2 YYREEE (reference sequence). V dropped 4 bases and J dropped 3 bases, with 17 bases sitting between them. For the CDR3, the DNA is TGTGCCAGCAGCGTGGACCCGGGACTCCACTACGAGCAGTACTTC. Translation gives CASSVDPGLHYEQYF.

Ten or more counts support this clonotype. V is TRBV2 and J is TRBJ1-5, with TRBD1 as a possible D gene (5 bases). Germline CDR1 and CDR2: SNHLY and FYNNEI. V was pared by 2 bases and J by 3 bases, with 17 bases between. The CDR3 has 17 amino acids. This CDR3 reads CASSEQGLPSLNQPQHF. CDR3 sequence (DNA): TGTGCCAGCAGTGAACAGGGTCTTCCCTCTCTCAATCAGCCCCAGCATTTT.

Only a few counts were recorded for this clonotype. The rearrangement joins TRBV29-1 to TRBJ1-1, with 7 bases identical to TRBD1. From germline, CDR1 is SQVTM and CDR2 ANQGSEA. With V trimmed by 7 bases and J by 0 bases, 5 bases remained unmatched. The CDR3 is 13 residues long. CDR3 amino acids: CSDLTGLNTEAFF. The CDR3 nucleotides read TGCAGCGATTTGACAGGGTTGAACACTGAAGCTTTCTTT. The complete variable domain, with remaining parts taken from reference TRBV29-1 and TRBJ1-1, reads SAVISQKPSRDICQRGTSLTIQCQVDSQVTMMFWYRQQPGQSLTLIATANQGSEATYESGFVIDKFPISRPNLTFSTLTVSNMSPEDSSIYLCSDLTGLNTEAFFGQGTRLTVV.

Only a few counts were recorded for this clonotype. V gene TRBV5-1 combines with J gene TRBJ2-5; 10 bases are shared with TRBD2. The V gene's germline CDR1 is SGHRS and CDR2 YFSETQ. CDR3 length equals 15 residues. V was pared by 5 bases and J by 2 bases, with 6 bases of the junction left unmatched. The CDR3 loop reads CASRLAGGFQETQYF. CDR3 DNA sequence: TGCGCCAGCAGGTTAGCGGGGGGCTTTCAAGAGACCCAGTACTTC.

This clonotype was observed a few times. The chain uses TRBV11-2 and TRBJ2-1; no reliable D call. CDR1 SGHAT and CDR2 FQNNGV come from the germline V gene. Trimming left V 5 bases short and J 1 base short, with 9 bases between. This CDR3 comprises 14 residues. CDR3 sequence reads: CASSPLLSYNEQFF. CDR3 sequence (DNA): TGTGCCAGCAGCCCCCTTTTGTCCTACAATGAGCAGTTCTTC.

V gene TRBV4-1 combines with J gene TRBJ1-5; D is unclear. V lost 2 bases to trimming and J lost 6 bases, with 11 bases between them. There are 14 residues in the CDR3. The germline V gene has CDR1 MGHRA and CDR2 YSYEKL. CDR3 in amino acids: CASSQLKGVQPQHF. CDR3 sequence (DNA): TGCGCCAGCAGCCAACTGAAGGGTGTTCAGCCCCAGCATTTT.

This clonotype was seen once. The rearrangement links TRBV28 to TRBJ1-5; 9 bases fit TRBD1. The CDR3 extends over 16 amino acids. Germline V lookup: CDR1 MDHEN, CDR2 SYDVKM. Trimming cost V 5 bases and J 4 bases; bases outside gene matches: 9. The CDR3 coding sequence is TGTGCCAGCAGTCGGTCGGGACAGGGTGCTAATCAGCCCCAGCATTTT. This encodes CASSRSGQGANQPQHF.